In this sample, the clone carrying this T cell receptor (beta chain) turned up many times. What it binds is unknown. The sample comes from a study of T cells after yellow fever vaccination. The CDR3 extends over 13 amino acids. CDR1 SGHTA and CDR2 FQGNSA come from the germline V gene. Trimming took 5 bases from V and 0 from J, leaving 8 bases between them. Study conclusions and caveats: It was the secondary response that reached its peak faster, day 5 versus 15, but it was weaker. The CD4 compartment and the CD8 compartment contained a small share of clonotypes in common. Post-booster reappearance was seen for most primary-vaccination clones (about 95% CD4, around 89% CD8).

By 5'RACE template switching, TCR cDNA was produced, with a universal primer site and UMIs added in the process. Each CDR3 protein is one row after TCRdb ran MiXCR on the 5' RACE reads. This repertoire shows roughly 120,000 distinct CDR3 sequences, 8.4% found once; its top ten account for about 25%. This chain links TRBV7-2 with TRBJ2-7, with no clear D. The receptor was isolated from a man younger than 40 who received the YFV17D yellow fever vaccine. Specimen: CD8+ T cells sorted from PBMCs, collected 45 days after the yellow fever booster vaccination. The CDR3 DNA reads TGTGCCAGCAGCGAGGCCAGCTCCTACGAGCAGTACTTC. Residues: CASSEASSYEQYF.